Each of the 6 T cell receptor beta chains below was sequenced from the same sample in a study of cytomegalovirus exposure and HLA in healthy donors. The PCR had 60 Vbeta and 13 Jbeta primers. Libraries were prepared by immunoSEQ multiplex PCR; TCRdb keeps only in-frame clonotypes and omits some of them. The sample lists 150,000 to 200,000 clones; roughly 79% were seen once. Sequencing was performed on PBMCs. The origin of the receptors is a man aged 40-55 years in good health and CMV-seropositive.

This chain connects TRBV18 to TRBJ2-1; TRBD1 matches 11 bases. CDR3 length: 15 amino acids. Germline CDR1 is KGHSH and CDR2 is LQKENI. After removal of 3 bases from V and 8 bases from J, the junction contained 6 bases not matched to a gene. DNA for the CDR3: TGTGCCAGCTCACCCCGGACAGGGGGCCAGGATGAGCAGTTCTTC. This codes for CASSPRTGGQDEQFF.

The chain employs TRBV7-2 and TRBJ2-3; TRBD1 matches at 10 bases. The CDR3 totals 16 residues. V lost 6 bases and J lost 3; bases outside the gene matches: 9. The V gene's germline CDR1 is SGHTA and CDR2 FQGNSA. CDR3 nucleotide sequence: TGTGCCAGCAGAGAACGACAGGGGGCTTGGACAGATACGCAGTATTTT. Protein product: CASRERQGAWTDTQYF.

Details on this clone: Mismatch with germline at one junction end may stem from a read error. V and J are TRBV7-6 and TRBJ2-2; a possible D gene is TRBD2 (5 bases). The CDR3 consists of 13 residues. Germline CDR1 and CDR2: SGHVS and FNYEAQ. Here the CDR3 reads CAGRRGEAGELFF. The CDR3 nucleotides read TGTGCCGGCAGACGGGGAGAGGCCGGGGAGCTGTTTTTT.

The chain employs TRBV6-1 and TRBJ1-3, with 7 bases lining up with TRBD1. Germline V gene sequence: CDR1 MNHNS, CDR2 SASEGT. The V gene end was trimmed by 3 bases and the J gene end by 8 bases; junction bases not matched to a gene: 7. The CDR3 covers 14 residues. CDR3 amino acids: CASSELGGRDTIYF. CDR3 sequence (DNA): TGTGCCAGCAGTGAGTTAGGGGGCCGGGACACCATATATTTT.

The chain recombines TRBV19 with TRBJ2-1; the match to TRBD2 covers 15 bases. CDR1 is LNHDA and CDR2 is SQIVND in the germline V gene (reference sequence). Trimming cost V 5 bases and J 0 bases; bases outside gene matches: 8. This CDR3 has 19 residues. In DNA form, the CDR3 reads TGTGCCAGTAGTGCTTCGGGACTAGCGGGAGGTGGCTCCTACAATGAGCAGTTCTTC. Translation gives CASSASGLAGGGSYNEQFF. Drawing the rest from reference TRBV19 and TRBJ2-1, the complete variable domain is DGGITQSPKYLFRKEGQNVTLSCEQNLNHDAMYWYRQDPGQGLRLIYYSQIVNDFQKGDIAEGYSVSREKKESFPLTVTSAQKNPTAFYLCASSASGLAGGGSYNEQFFGPGTRLTVL.

This clone was seen only a few times. This chain connects TRBV10-3 to TRBJ2-7; D is undetermined. Germline V gene data show CDR1 as ENHRY and CDR2 as SYGVKD. Trimming stripped 3 bases from V and 1 base from J, with 4 bases between. This CDR3 has 12 amino acids. The CDR3 loop reads CAISDRSYEQYF. CDR3 bases: TGTGCCATCAGTGACAGGTCCTACGAGCAGTACTTC.